This TCR beta chain was profiled in a study of blood T cell repertoires in COVID-19 (TCRdb year 2020). For context, the study as a whole: Samples from collaborators originated in the United States, Italy and Spain and spanned both the acute and convalescent phases of COVID-19. The material from the prospective study consisted of cDNA or gDNA derived from T cells, B-cell-depleted T cells, or PBMCs. Subjects who had been exposed to COVID-19, were actively infected with it, or had recovered from it provided the deeply sampled blood TCRbeta repertoires that made up the dataset. A freely available public database, intended as a resource for researchers studying the immune response to SARS-CoV-2, is where the repertoires were released. The samples were drawn from two sources: the first 160 participants of the ongoing ImmuneRACE study, and 1,000 to 1,500 subjects contributed by 6 global collaborators. Sample metadata almost always included a de-identified subject ID, COVID-19 status, age in years and sex. Where available, HLA class I and class II types were taken from metadata supplied by the sample provider and were not determined by assay-based typing. Study-level results and caveats: Clinical and demographic metadata were provided uncurated, with the amount varying by source and participant.

V sheds 0 bases and J sheds 7 bases, leaving 9 bases between their ends. Based on the germline V gene (reference sequence), the CDR1 and CDR2 sequences are GTSNPN and SVGIG. Spanning cysteine to phenylalanine, the CDR3 consists of 13 amino acids. Only the CDR3 DNA stays, 39 bases, in frame from base 1. As to this clone: The antigen this receptor binds is unknown. No much larger clone is present one base from it, and per-base qualities are unavailable.

TCRbeta CDR3 regions were amplified from genomic DNA by means of the immunoSEQ Assay, a bias-controlled multiplex PCR. The authors' analysis ran thus. Within the assay, amplification of reference gene primers was used to estimate how many nucleated cells each sample contained. To quantify the absolute abundance of each unique TCRbeta CDR3 rearrangement, sequence reads were collapsed and filtered. Productive Simpson clonality was computed per sample as the square root of Simpson's diversity index over productive rearrangements. Entries here come from immuneACCESS through TCRdb and include only in-frame sequences with V and J called. Some clones fail to appear in such tables; in the studies checked, an unresolved V gene covers under half of the shortfall, and the cause of the remainder is unknown. The V and J calls and clone size are taken from that table; D and trimming were inferred from the DNA. In this sample the table shows about 81,000 clones, nearly 90% of which occur a single time. The leading ten clones occupy about 7.3% of the sample.

The collaborating institutions used their own protocols to collect whole blood in K2EDTA tubes. Collaborator samples were shipped for TCRbeta analysis as frozen whole blood, isolated PBMCs, or DNA extracted from either sample type. The receptor's source is a man between 65 and 85 years old with acute or convalescent COVID-19. Here the chain combines TRBV30 and TRBJ2-2, with no confident D gene call. Sequencing was done on a sample of peripheral blood. For the CDR3, the sequence is CAWSVLRLGELFF. The DNA sequence is TGTGCCTGGAGTGTACTAAGACTCGGGGAGCTGTTTTTT.